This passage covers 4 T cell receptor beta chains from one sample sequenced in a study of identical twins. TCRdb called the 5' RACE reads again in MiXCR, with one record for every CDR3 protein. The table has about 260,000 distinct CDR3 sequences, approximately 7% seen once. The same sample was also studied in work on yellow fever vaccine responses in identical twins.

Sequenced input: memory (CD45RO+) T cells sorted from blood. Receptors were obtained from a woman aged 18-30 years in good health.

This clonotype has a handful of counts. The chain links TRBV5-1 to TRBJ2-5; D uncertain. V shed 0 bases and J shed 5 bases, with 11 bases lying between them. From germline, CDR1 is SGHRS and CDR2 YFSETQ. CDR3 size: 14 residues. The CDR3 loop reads CASSLGKQGETQYF. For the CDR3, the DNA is TGCGCCAGCAGCTTGGGCAAGCAAGGGGAGACCCAGTACTTC.

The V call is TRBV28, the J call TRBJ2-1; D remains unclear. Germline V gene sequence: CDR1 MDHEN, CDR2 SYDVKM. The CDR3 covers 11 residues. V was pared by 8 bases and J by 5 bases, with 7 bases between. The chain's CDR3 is CASPSNNEQFF. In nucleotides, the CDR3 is TGTGCCAGCCCCTCGAACAATGAGCAGTTCTTC.

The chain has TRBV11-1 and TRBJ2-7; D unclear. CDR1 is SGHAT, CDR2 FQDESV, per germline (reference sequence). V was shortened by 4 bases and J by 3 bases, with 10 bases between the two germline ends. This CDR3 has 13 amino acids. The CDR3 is CASSSPPIYEQYF. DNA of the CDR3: TGTGCCAGCAGCTCTCCCCCAATCTACGAGCAGTACTTC.

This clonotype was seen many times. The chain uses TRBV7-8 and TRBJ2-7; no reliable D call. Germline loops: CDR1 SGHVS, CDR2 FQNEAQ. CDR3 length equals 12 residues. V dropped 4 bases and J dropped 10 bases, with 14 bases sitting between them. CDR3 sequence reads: CASSSPGSVQYF. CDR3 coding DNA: TGTGCCAGCAGCTCCCCGGGCTCCGTACAGTACTTC.